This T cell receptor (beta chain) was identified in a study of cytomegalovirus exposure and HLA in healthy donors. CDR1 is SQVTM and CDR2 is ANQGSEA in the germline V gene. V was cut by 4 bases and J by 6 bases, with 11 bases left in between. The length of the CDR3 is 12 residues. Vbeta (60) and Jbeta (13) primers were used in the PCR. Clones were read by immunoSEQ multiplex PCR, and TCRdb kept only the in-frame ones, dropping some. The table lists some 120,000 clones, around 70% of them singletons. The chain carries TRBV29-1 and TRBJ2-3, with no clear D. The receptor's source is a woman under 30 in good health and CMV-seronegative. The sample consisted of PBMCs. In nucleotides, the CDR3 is TGCAGCGTTGTAACCTGGCGGGATACGCAGTATTTT. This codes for CSVVTWRDTQYF.